This passage covers 14 T cell receptor beta chains from one sample sequenced in a study of cytomegalovirus exposure and HLA in healthy donors. PCR was performed using 60 Vbeta and 13 Jbeta primers. Libraries were prepared by immunoSEQ multiplex PCR; TCRdb keeps only in-frame clonotypes and omits some of them. Among over 85,000 clones listed, approximately 7.7% were seen once. Sample: PBMCs. All receptors come from a man over 45 in good health and CMV-seronegative.

V gene TRBV18 combines with J gene TRBJ2-7, with 7 nucleotides matching TRBD1. V shed 4 bases and J 4 bases; nucleotides not matched to a gene: 10. The CDR3 runs 15 residues. Per germline, CDR1 KGHSH and CDR2 LQKENI. The CDR3 nucleotides read TGTGCCAGCTCACGCGCCGGGACAGAGAGATACGAGCAGTACTTC. Amino acid sequence: CASSRAGTERYEQYF.

The genes are TRBV29-1 and TRBJ2-5; D call uncertain. Germline V lookup: CDR1 SQVTM, CDR2 ANQGSEA. The germline V and J ends were trimmed by 6 bases and 5 bases, with 10 bases remaining between them. The CDR3 has 11 residues. The CDR3 loop is CSVELLETQYF. The CDR3 DNA reads TGCAGCGTGGAACTTTTGGAGACCCAGTACTTC.

This clone came up a few times. The V gene is TRBV30, the J gene TRBJ1-4, with 9 bases lining up with TRBD1. CDR1 is GTSNPN, CDR2 SVGIG, per germline (reference sequence). V was clipped by 1 base and J by 7 bases; unmatched bases: 4. This CDR3 has 14 residues. CDR3 coding DNA: TGTGCCTGGAGTGGCGGACAGGGGTTTGAAAAACTGTTTTTT. Protein sequence: CAWSGGQGFEKLFF.

This clone was detected only a few times. V and J are TRBV6-1 and TRBJ2-5; 10 bases fit TRBD2. V lost 4 bases and J lost 7; bases outside the gene matches: 6. The germline V gene encodes CDR1 MNHNS and CDR2 SASEGT. This CDR3 is built from 14 residues. CDR3 sequence: CASSAAGGQGTQYF. CDR3 in DNA: TGTGCCAGCAGTGCAGCGGGGGGGCAGGGGACCCAGTACTTC.

This clone has just a few counts. The chain employs TRBV30 and TRBJ2-2; D may be TRBD2 (6 bases). CDR1 is GTSNPN, CDR2 SVGIG, per germline (reference sequence). V was shortened by 2 bases and J by 8 bases, with 21 bases between the two germline ends. This CDR3 has 16 amino acids. For the CDR3, the DNA is TGTGCCTGGAGTCCCGCCCCGAGACTAGTTCCAGGGGAGCTGTTTTTT. This codes for CAWSPAPRLVPGELFF.

The CDR3 DNA reads as TGTGCCAGCAGTTTATCCGGACAGGGGGCAAGCGGCTACACCTTC. As protein: CASSLSGQGASGYTF. The genes are TRBV28 and TRBJ1-2, with 11 bases matching TRBD1. The CDR3 covers 15 residues. The germline V gene has CDR1 MDHEN and CDR2 SYDVKM. V gave up 1 base and J gave up 8 bases; unmatched junction bases: 6.

A remark on this clone: The junction departs from germline at one end; a sequencing error may be responsible. V gene TRBV7-7 combines with J gene TRBJ2-7; D is possibly TRBD2 (6 bases). Germline V gene sequence: CDR1 SSHAT, CDR2 FNYEAQ (reference sequence). The length of the CDR3 is 13 residues. This CDR3 reads CASSSGTRGEQYF. CDR3 DNA sequence: TGTGCTAGCAGCTCCGGGACTCGTGGCGAGCAGTACTTC.

V and J are TRBV6-1 and TRBJ2-7; 9 bases line up with TRBD1. CDR3 length: 16 amino acids. In germline, CDR1 is MNHNS, CDR2 SASEGT. With V trimmed by 3 bases and J by 5 bases, 11 bases remained unmatched. CDR3 DNA sequence: TGTGCCAGCAGTGAGCCCGGGACAGGGAATTTGCACGAGCAGTACTTC. This encodes CASSEPGTGNLHEQYF.

The sample holds a few counts of this clone. The chain is built from TRBV6-6 and TRBJ1-1; D not resolved. Between the trimmed V and J ends, which lost 5 bases and 1 base, there was a span of 8 bases. The CDR3 contains 13 residues. Looked up from germline, CDR1 is MNHNY and CDR2 is SVGAGI (reference sequence). The DNA of the CDR3 is TGTGCCAGCAGTCGGCCGGGGAACACTGAAGCTTTCTTT. Translating gives CASSRPGNTEAFF.

Turning to this clone: The junction departs from the called germline gene at one end, perhaps through a read error. This sample includes further DNA sequences coding for the same CDR3. The rearrangement joins TRBV28 to TRBJ2-1; D is ambiguous. Germline CDR1 and CDR2: MDHEN and SYDVKM. The CDR3 length is 12 residues. This chain's CDR3 is CASSRRINEQFF. CDR3 DNA: TGTGCAAGCAGTCGGAGAATCAATGAGCAGTTCTTC.

The chain links TRBV18 to TRBJ2-2, with D possibly being TRBD2 (6 bases). CDR3 length: 15 amino acids. Germline loops: CDR1 KGHSH, CDR2 LQKENI. V lost 6 bases and J lost 0, with 11 bases in between. The CDR3 DNA reads as TGTGCCAGCTCTAGGAGGGAATCGAACACCGGGGAGCTGTTTTTT. It yields the protein CASSRRESNTGELFF.

In its sample, this clone was seen a few times. This chain connects TRBV4-3 to TRBJ1-2; D not resolved. V was pared by 4 bases and J by 8 bases, with 20 bases between. CDR3 length equals 15 residues. Germline V gene sequence: CDR1 LGHNA, CDR2 YSLEER. CDR3 nucleotides: TGCGCCAGCAGCCGGGATGGGTCTGCGGGGAGCGGCTACACCTTC. This gives the protein CASSRDGSAGSGYTF.

This clone was detected only a few times. The J gene is TRBJ2-6, the V gene TRBV5-1; 9 bases align to TRBD1. From germline, CDR1 is SGHRS and CDR2 YFSETQ. There are 19 residues in the CDR3. Germline trimming cut 0 bases from V and 1 base from J; bases unmatched to any gene: 8. CDR3 region: CASSLAPQGADSGANVLTF. In DNA, the CDR3 is TGCGCCAGCAGCTTGGCCCCACAGGGGGCTGATTCTGGGGCCAACGTCCTGACTTTC.

Remarks on this clone: Other DNA variants within this sample encode the same CDR3. The V gene is TRBV18, the J gene TRBJ1-1, with D tentatively TRBD1 (5 bases). The V gene lost 3 bases and the J gene lost 6 bases, with 17 bases spanning the gap. This CDR3 is built from 15 residues. The germline gives CDR1 KGHSH, CDR2 LQKENI. CDR3 sequence reads: CASSPTGQKGAEAFF. As DNA, the CDR3 is TGTGCCAGCTCACCGACGGGCCAAAAAGGGGCTGAAGCTTTCTTT.